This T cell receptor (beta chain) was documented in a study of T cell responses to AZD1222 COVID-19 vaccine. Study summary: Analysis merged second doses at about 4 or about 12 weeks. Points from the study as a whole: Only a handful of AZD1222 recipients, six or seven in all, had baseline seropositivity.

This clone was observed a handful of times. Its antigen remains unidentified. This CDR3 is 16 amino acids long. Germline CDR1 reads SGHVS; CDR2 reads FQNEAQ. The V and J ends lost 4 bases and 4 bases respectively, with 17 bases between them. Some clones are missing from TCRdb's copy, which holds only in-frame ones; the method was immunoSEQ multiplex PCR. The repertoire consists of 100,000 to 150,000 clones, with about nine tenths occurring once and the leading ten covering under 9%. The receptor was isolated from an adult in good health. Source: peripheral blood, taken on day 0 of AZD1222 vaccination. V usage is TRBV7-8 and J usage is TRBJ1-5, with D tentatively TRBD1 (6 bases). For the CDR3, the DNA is TGTGCCAGCAGCTCCGATACAGGGTTTTGGAATCAGCCCCAGCATTTT. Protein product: CASSSDTGFWNQPQHF.